This T cell receptor (beta chain) was sequenced for a study of identifying expanded T cells in peripheral blood. Study-wide points: About 1.2 clones differed between technical replicates, versus around 15 and 19 over time. Roughly two-week clone count variance significantly increased as total template count grew.

Comments on this clone: The target antigen is unknown. The same CDR3 also results from other DNA sequences found in this sample.

Profiling relied on immunoSEQ multiplex PCR, and the TCRdb table lists in-frame clones only, not all of them. The sample lists tens of thousands of clones, 84% occurring once. This CDR3 is 14 amino acids long. Looked up from germline, CDR1 is SGHRS and CDR2 is YFSETQ. Trimming at V came to 1 base and at J to 1 base, leaving 0 bases not matched to a gene. This receptor was identified in a person aged 18 to 75 in good health. The specimen sequenced was blood. The V and J genes are TRBV5-1 and TRBJ2-7, with 9 positions matching TRBD2. CDR3 in DNA: TGCGCCAGCAGCTTGACTAGCGGGTCCTACGAGCAGTACTTC. It is translated as CASSLTSGSYEQYF.